This T cell receptor (beta chain) was captured by sequencing in a study of OX40 agonist ivuxolimab in advanced cancers. Broader study findings: In a subset of nonresponders, normalized T-cell clonal expansion was also low.

Regarding this clone: Its antigen is undetermined.

The germline V gene encodes CDR1 KGHSH and CDR2 LQKENI. This CDR3 region has 13 residues. V was shortened by 2 bases and J by 3 bases, with 8 bases between the two germline ends. Sequencing used immunoSEQ multiplex PCR; TCRdb keeps in-frame clones, though not all of them. The profile covers approximately 50,000 clones, with roughly 84% appearing a single time and over 10% taken by the ten largest. V usage is TRBV18 and J usage is TRBJ2-7, with no clear D. The receptor was derived from an adult with an advanced solid tumor such as melanoma, head and neck, liver or kidney cancer. The sequenced sample was CD4+ or CD8+ T cells sorted from blood, obtained in a trial of the OX40 agonist ivuxolimab. CDR3 coding DNA: TGTGCCAGCTCACCAAAGCACGGCTACGAGCAGTACTTC. This sequence encodes CASSPKHGYEQYF.